This entry describes one T cell receptor beta chain. This entry is derived from a study of blood T cell repertoires in COVID-19. Study-wide background: Samples came from the United States, Italy and Spain, spanning acute and convalescent COVID-19. Sources were T cells, B-cell-depleted T cells, or PBMCs; the material itself was cDNA or gDNA.

Original methodology: It was from reference gene primer amplification that nucleated cell counts were estimated. Only in-frame clones appear in the TCRdb table, and some are missing; sequencing was by immunoSEQ multiplex PCR. That table supplies the V and J calls and clone size; D and trimming were determined from the DNA. This sample has 120,000 to 150,000 clones, with 75% to 85% found just once. The specimen sequenced was peripheral blood. This receptor was taken from a woman aged 50 to 60 with acute or convalescent COVID-19.

CDR3 DNA sequence: TGTGCCAGTAGTATAAGTAGACAGGGAAGATCACCCCTCCACTTT. Translating gives CASSISRQGRSPLHF. The V call is TRBV19, the J call TRBJ1-6, with 7 bases identical to TRBD1. Unmatched junction bases numbered 8, after V lost 2 bases and J lost 10 bases. Germline V gives CDR1 LNHDA, CDR2 SQIVND (reference sequence). The length of the CDR3 is 15 residues.